This TCR beta chain came from a study of blood T cell repertoires in COVID-19. The repertoire was sequenced with immunoSEQ multiplex PCR; TCRdb's copy has only in-frame clones and lacks some. This table has approximately 65,000 clones, around 80% appearing once. CDR1 and CDR2 from the germline V gene are SNHLY and FYNNEI. Trimming stripped 0 bases from V and 7 bases from J, with 16 bases between. The CDR3 totals 16 residues. This receptor was taken from a human donor in a cohort sampled during active COVID-19. This sequence joins TRBV2 and TRBJ1-5; D possibly corresponds to TRBD1 (5 bases). Sequencing was carried out using peripheral blood. The CDR3 region is CASSEANGALGQPQHF. The CDR3 region has the DNA TGTGCCAGCAGTGAAGCGAATGGGGCCCTGGGGCAGCCCCAGCATTTT. The entire variable domain, with the rest obtained from reference TRBV2 and TRBJ1-5, is as follows: EPEVTQTPSHQVTQMGQEVILRCVPISNHLYFYWYRQILGQKVEFLVSFYNNEISEKSEIFDDQFSVERPDGSNFTLKIRSTKLEDSAMYFCASSEANGALGQPQHFGDGTRLSIL.